This T cell receptor beta chain originates from a study of blood T cell repertoires in COVID-19. This clone has only a few counts. Assay used: immunoSEQ multiplex PCR; TCRdb lists only in-frame clones, some missing. The sample shows about 110,000 clones, 84% of them seen only once. The CDR3 spans 19 residues. Germline V lookup: CDR1 WSHSY, CDR2 SAAADI. Trimming removed 4 bases from V and 1 base from J; junction bases left unmatched: 16. The sample consisted of peripheral blood. This sequence originates from an elderly woman with active or convalescent COVID-19. The gene calls are TRBV10-2 and TRBJ2-1; TRBD1 matches at 7 bases. CDR3 coding DNA: TGCGCCAGCAGTGGTTCACACAGGGGCTTACGAGGGTCCTACAATGAGCAGTTCTTC. Its protein product is CASSGSHRGLRGSYNEQFF.